Listed here are 22 T cell receptor beta chains from one sample, sequenced in a study of vaccination and CD4 T cells after COVID-19 (dated 2022 in TCRdb). The treatment or condition label on this specimen signifies: roughly 10-day PBMC culture with coronavirus spike peptide pools or control peptides (ViraFEST assay). Library preparation employed PCR. Data came from an Illumina iSeq 100. At the Johns Hopkins FTIC core, DNA from the cultured CD4+ T cells underwent TCR sequencing with the Oncomine TCR Beta short-read assay. Through fastp at Q25 and MiXCR, TCRdb rebuilt clones from the public reads, retaining in-frame beta chains. Each CDR3 protein gets just one entry, which takes the most common genes and DNA from the rows behind it. The sample data list more than 3,000 distinct CDR3 sequences, and 11% to 15% of these were observed just once. 15% to 20% of the sample is in the top ten clones. Their antigens are not known.

Sequenced: CD4+ T cells from blood, cultured in vitro. The receptors stem from a human donor who had recovered from COVID-19.

By sample share, this clonotype is medium-sized. The genes are TRBV12-3 or TRBV12-4 and TRBJ2-4, with D perhaps matching TRBD1 (6 bases). With 2 bases removed from V and 7 bases from J, the gap between germline ends came to 9 bases. The length of the CDR3 is 13 residues. This CDR3 reads CASSLLGQNIQYF. The CDR3 DNA sequence: TGTGCCAGCAGTTTACTCGGACAGAACATTCAGTACTTC.

Comment on this clonotype: This may stem from a read error, because a much larger clone lies one nucleotide away. V is TRBV4-1 and J is TRBJ2-7; 7 bases agree with TRBD2. The CDR3 spans 15 residues. Per germline, CDR1 MGHRA and CDR2 YSYEKL. The CDR3 DNA sequence: TGCGCCAGCGGCCAAGCCGGGACTACTACCTACGAGCAGTACTTC. This gives the protein CASGQAGTTTYEQYF.

This sequence joins TRBV30 and TRBJ1-5; a possible D gene is TRBD1 (5 bases). The CDR3 length is 17 residues. The V and J ends lost 0 bases and 4 bases respectively, with 19 bases between them. Germline V gene data show CDR1 as GTSNPN and CDR2 as SVGIG (reference sequence). CDR3 sequence: CAWSVPGTSTRNQPQHF. As DNA, the CDR3 is TGTGCCTGGAGTGTACCTGGGACTTCCACGAGGAATCAGCCCCAGCATTTT.

This clonotype was counted between two and nine times. This chain connects TRBV20-1 to TRBJ2-3; 9 bases map to TRBD2. This CDR3 has 16 amino acids. Germline CDR1 DFQATT, CDR2 SNEGSKA (reference sequence). Unmatched junction bases numbered 8, after V lost 1 base and J lost 3 bases. The CDR3 loop reads CSARVGRGGLTDTQYF. The CDR3 DNA is TGCAGTGCTAGAGTGGGGCGGGGGGGCCTAACAGATACGCAGTATTTT.

The V and J genes are TRBV20-1 and TRBJ1-1; the D gene is possibly TRBD1 (6 bases). The CDR3 has 15 amino acids. Between the trimmed V and J ends, which lost 4 bases and 4 bases, there was a span of 19 bases. Germline CDR1 reads DFQATT; CDR2 reads SNEGSKA (reference sequence). CDR3 sequence: CSAKSPGRGITEAFF. CDR3 bases: TGCAGTGCTAAATCCCCCGGGAGGGGGATCACTGAAGCTTTCTTT.

Sample share makes this clonotype medium-sized. J is TRBJ1-1 and V is TRBV6-1; no definite D call. Germline-derived CDR1 and CDR2 are MNHNS and SASEGT. With 0 bases removed from V and 5 bases from J, the gap between germline ends came to 16 bases. The CDR3 loop spans 16 amino acids. The DNA of the CDR3 is TGTGCCAGCAGTGAAGCGCGCAACTCCCCCCATACTGAAGCTTTCTTT. This encodes CASSEARNSPHTEAFF.

This clonotype was recorded a few times. V gene TRBV6-1 combines with J gene TRBJ2-7, with D maybe TRBD1 (6 bases). The CDR3 contains 16 residues. Germline lookup yields CDR1 MNHNS and CDR2 SASEGT. V was shortened by 5 bases and J by 5 bases, with 22 bases between the two germline ends. This chain's CDR3 is CASSPQGHSGPHEQYF. The CDR3 DNA sequence: TGTGCCAGCAGTCCACAGGGACATAGTGGACCCCACGAGCAGTACTTC.

By its share, this clonotype is medium-sized. The J gene is TRBJ2-3, the V gene TRBV2, with D hard to call. V lost 7 bases and J lost 4, with 9 bases in between. Germline V gene data show CDR1 as SNHLY and CDR2 as FYNNEI. This CDR3 is built from 12 residues. CDR3 sequence: CASTQVSDTQYF. CDR3 bases: TGTGCCAGCACCCAGGTATCAGATACGCAGTATTTT.

By sample share, this clonotype is medium-sized. V is TRBV6-1 and J is TRBJ1-2; a possible D gene is TRBD1 (6 bases). Germline V gene sequence: CDR1 MNHNS, CDR2 SASEGT. V lost 5 bases to trimming and J lost 5 bases, with 12 bases between them. The CDR3 has 13 amino acids. The CDR3 DNA reads TGTGCCAGCAGTCGCGGACAGATATATGGCTACACCTTC. Its protein product is CASSRGQIYGYTF.

By sample fraction, this clonotype is medium-sized. The chain carries TRBV7-9 and TRBJ2-3; D remains ambiguous. CDR3 size: 13 residues. Germline-derived CDR1 and CDR2 are SEHNR and FQNEAQ (reference sequence). V lost 5 bases, J lost 6 bases, and 12 bases lay in between. The CDR3 DNA follows: TGTGCCAGCAGCCTCGTGCCTTCCGATACGCAGTATTTT. This codes for CASSLVPSDTQYF.

By its share, this clonotype is medium-sized (0.01 to 0.1%). The chain employs TRBV24-1 and TRBJ1-5; tentatively, D is TRBD1 (5 bases). V lost 9 bases and J 4 bases, leaving 18 bases between the germline ends. CDR1 KGHDR and CDR2 SFDVKD come from the germline V gene. The CDR3 contains 15 residues. CDR3 nucleotides: TGTGCCACCCTCAGGGACGACGATCGGAATCAGCCCCAGCATTTT. Protein sequence: CATLRDDDRNQPQHF.

This clonotype was detected a few times. The chain combines TRBV12-5 with TRBJ1-1; the D is unclear. The CDR3 runs to 13 residues. The V gene's germline CDR1 is LGHNT and CDR2 FRNRAP. V lost 6 bases, J lost 6 bases, and 14 bases lay in between. CDR3 loop: CASGRGVRAEAFF. The DNA for the CDR3 is TGTGCTAGTGGCCGCGGGGTAAGAGCTGAAGCTTTCTTT.

This clonotype was observed a handful of times. This chain links TRBV6-1 with TRBJ1-4; 8 bases match TRBD1. The CDR3 is 14 amino acids. CDR1 and CDR2 from the germline V gene are MNHNS and SASEGT. After removal of 6 bases from V and 8 bases from J, the junction contained 8 bases not matched to a gene. In DNA, the CDR3 is TGTGCCAGCAGCCGGGGGACAGGTGGAGAAAAACTGTTTTTT. Encoded protein: CASSRGTGGEKLFF.

Of note for this clonotype: It may be a read error: a sequence one base away is much more abundant. The rearrangement links TRBV6-1 to TRBJ1-6; no reliable D call. V was cut by 6 bases and J by 13 bases, with 16 bases left in between. Germline loops: CDR1 MNHNS, CDR2 SASEGT. The CDR3 totals 13 residues. The CDR3 loop reads CASRLQVIWPLHF. DNA for the CDR3: TGTGCCAGCAGGCTTCAGGTAATCTGGCCCCTCCACTTT.

V usage is TRBV3-1 and J usage is TRBJ2-1; 11 bases are a match to TRBD2. The CDR3 length is 17 residues. Trimming removed 0 bases from V and 8 bases from J; junction bases left unmatched: 9. CDR1 is LGHDT, CDR2 YNNKEL, per germline (reference sequence). Written as DNA, the CDR3 is TGTGCCAGCAGCCAAGATTTTAGCGGGGGGGAGACCCATGAGCAGTTCTTC. As protein: CASSQDFSGGETHEQFF.

The V call is TRBV19, the J call TRBJ2-2, with D possibly matching TRBD1 (5 bases). The germline V gene has CDR1 LNHDA and CDR2 SQIVND (reference sequence). V dropped 10 bases and J dropped 0 bases, with 18 bases sitting between them. CDR3 length: 16 amino acids. CDR3 in amino acids: CATAPPTAANTGELFF. The CDR3 region has the DNA TGTGCCACCGCCCCCCCGACAGCCGCGAACACCGGGGAGCTGTTTTTT. Together with reference TRBV19 and TRBJ2-2, the CDR3 gives the full variable domain: DGGITQSPKYLFRKEGQNVTLSCEQNLNHDAMYWYRQDPGQGLRLIYYSQIVNDFQKGDIAEGYSVSREKKESFPLTVTSAQKNPTAFYLCATAPPTAANTGELFFGEGSRLTVL.

By proportion, this clonotype is medium-sized. This rearrangement joins TRBV6-1 to TRBJ1-6; no clear D. CDR3 length: 15 amino acids. V shed 2 bases and J shed 6 bases, with 11 bases lying between them. From germline, CDR1 is MNHNS and CDR2 SASEGT. This chain's CDR3 is CASSEHGMGNSPLHF. For the CDR3, the DNA is TGTGCCAGCAGTGAACACGGGATGGGTAATTCACCCCTCCACTTT.

This clonotype turned up a few times. The genes are TRBV5-1 and TRBJ1-2, with unresolved D. Germline V CDR1 and CDR2: SGHRS, YFSETQ. The CDR3 totals 14 residues. V was clipped by 2 bases and J by 8 bases, with 16 bases between them. The CDR3 DNA sequence: TGCGCCAGCAGCTTAGTAGGGCCTCTTAGAGGCTACACCTTC. Its translation: CASSLVGPLRGYTF.

Only a few counts were recorded for this clonotype. The gene calls are TRBV20-1 and TRBJ2-3, with TRBD1 matching over 10 bases. CDR1 is DFQATT and CDR2 is SNEGSKA in the germline V gene (reference sequence). This CDR3 contains 14 residues. V lost 5 bases to trimming and J lost 1 base; unmatched junction nucleotides: 3. This CDR3 reads CSASDRGGTDTQYF. CDR3 DNA: TGCAGTGCTTCGGACAGGGGGGGCACAGATACGCAGTATTTT.

The chain employs TRBV5-6 and TRBJ2-7; D is perhaps TRBD1 (7 bases). The length of the CDR3 is 11 residues. Trimming stripped 4 bases from V and 11 bases from J, with 13 bases between. CDR1 SGHDT and CDR2 YYEEEE come from the germline V gene. The CDR3 region has the DNA TGTGCCAGCAGCCAGGGGGGCCGGGAGTACTTC. It encodes CASSQGGREYF.

The J gene is TRBJ2-1, the V gene TRBV20-1; D is unclear. Deletions cut 1 base from V and 7 bases from J, with 8 bases between. The CDR3 has 12 amino acids. Germline V gene sequence: CDR1 DFQATT, CDR2 SNEGSKA (reference sequence). The CDR3 is CSARGQENEQFF. CDR3 bases: TGCAGTGCTAGAGGGCAGGAGAATGAGCAGTTCTTC.

This clonotype qualifies as medium-sized. The chain links TRBV10-1 to TRBJ1-2; D uncertain. CDR1 and CDR2 (germline): WNHNN, SYGVQD (reference sequence). Deletions cut 0 bases from V and 8 bases from J, with 13 bases between. This CDR3 has 14 residues. CDR3 sequence reads: CASSESNRSWGYTF. The CDR3 DNA reads TGCGCCAGCAGTGAGTCCAACCGGTCCTGGGGCTACACCTTC.